This entry lists 26 T cell receptor beta chains sequenced from one sample in a study of cytomegalovirus exposure and HLA in healthy donors. The PCR was carried out with 60 Vbeta primers and 13 Jbeta primers. Only in-frame clones appear in the TCRdb table, and some are missing; sequencing was by immunoSEQ multiplex PCR. The table includes 170,000 or so clones, 80% detected once. The sample taken for sequencing was PBMCs. Receptors were obtained from a young man in good health and CMV-seropositive.

This chain uses TRBV27 with TRBJ2-7; TRBD2 agrees at 12 bases. V lost 6 bases and J lost 6; bases outside the gene matches: 6. Germline CDR1 reads MNHEY; CDR2 reads SMNVEV (reference sequence). The CDR3 spans 14 residues. CDR3 in DNA: TGTGCCAGCAGCCAGACTAGCGGGGGTCTCGAGCAGTACTTC. Translating gives CASSQTSGGLEQYF.

J is TRBJ1-3 and V is TRBV10-1, with D possibly matching TRBD1 (5 bases). Per the germline V gene, CDR1 is WNHNN and CDR2 is SYGVQD (reference sequence). CDR3 length: 13 amino acids. The V and J ends lost 6 bases and 4 bases respectively, with 10 bases between them. The CDR3 region has the DNA TGCGCCAGCAGCGGGACTGCGGGAAACACCATATATTTT. Its protein is CASSGTAGNTIYF.

The rearrangement uses TRBV29-1 and TRBJ2-5; 11 nucleotides match TRBD2. CDR1 and CDR2 from the germline V gene are SQVTM and ANQGSEA. There are 14 residues in the CDR3. V lost 3 bases, J lost 5 bases, and 5 bases stayed unmatched. The CDR3 region is CSVEIAGGSETQYF. For the CDR3, the DNA is TGCAGCGTTGAGATAGCGGGAGGGTCGGAGACCCAGTACTTC. The variable domain in full, with the rest retrieved from reference TRBV29-1 and TRBJ2-5, is SAVISQKPSRDICQRGTSLTIQCQVDSQVTMMFWYRQQPGQSLTLIATANQGSEATYESGFVIDKFPISRPNLTFSTLTVSNMSPEDSSIYLCSVEIAGGSETQYFGPGTRLLVL.

The V gene is TRBV10-1, the J gene TRBJ2-3, with TRBD1 matching over 7 bases. CDR1 and CDR2 from the germline V gene are WNHNN and SYGVQD (reference sequence). The CDR3 consists of 14 residues. V lost 2 bases, J lost 4 bases, and 3 bases stayed unmatched. The CDR3, as DNA: TGCGCCAGCAGTGAGAACACAGGGGCAGATACGCAGTATTTT. This translates into CASSENTGADTQYF.

This clone was counted between two and nine times. This rearrangement joins TRBV6-1 to TRBJ2-5; 8 bases align to TRBD1. The closer fit of TRBJ2-7 to the DNA end suggests the J call may be wrong. Germline lookup yields CDR1 MNHNS and CDR2 SASEGT. There are 17 residues in the CDR3. The CDR3 region is CASSDLGNQGAGNEQYF. In nucleotides, the CDR3 is TGTGCCAGCAGTGATTTGGGAAACCAGGGGGCTGGAAACGAGCAGTACTTC.

The rearrangement joins TRBV4-2 to TRBJ1-1; D perhaps matches TRBD1 (5 bases). Germline CDR1 LGHNA, CDR2 YNFKEQ. V lost 4 bases, J lost 2 bases, and 11 bases lay in between. The CDR3 consists of 14 residues. The CDR3 here is CASSLHQGNTEAFF. The DNA for the CDR3 is TGTGCCAGCAGCCTACACCAGGGCAACACTGAAGCTTTCTTT.

The chain is built from TRBV6-5 and TRBJ2-1; weak D call: TRBD2 (6 bases). The germline V gene has CDR1 MNHEY and CDR2 SVGAGI. CDR3 length: 15 amino acids. Between the trimmed V and J ends, which lost 5 bases and 0 bases, there was a span of 11 bases. The CDR3 protein is CASSLGGDSYNEQFF. DNA of the CDR3: TGTGCCAGCAGTCTCGGGGGAGACTCCTACAATGAGCAGTTCTTC.

The chain employs TRBV6-6 and TRBJ2-1, with 8 bases matching TRBD1. Germline V gene data show CDR1 as MNHNY and CDR2 as SVGAGI (reference sequence). V trimming: 6 bases; J trimming: 8 bases; junction bases outside the gene matches: 12. The CDR3 spans 15 residues. The CDR3 reads CASRARGRTLDEQFF. The CDR3 region has the DNA TGTGCCAGCAGGGCCAGGGGGCGTACGTTGGATGAGCAGTTCTTC.

The V call is TRBV9, the J call TRBJ1-5; 8 bases align to TRBD1. V lost 0 bases, J lost 3 bases, and 5 bases stayed unmatched. From germline, CDR1 is SGDLS and CDR2 YYNGEE. CDR3 size: 16 residues. CDR3 nucleotide sequence: TGTGCCAGCAGCGTAGGGGCAGGGGGCCACAATCAGCCCCAGCATTTT. Encoded protein: CASSVGAGGHNQPQHF.

The table lists this clone with a count of one. This chain connects TRBV9 to TRBJ1-1; D gene ambiguous. Germline V gene sequence: CDR1 SGDLS, CDR2 YYNGEE. V lost 1 base to trimming and J lost 1 base, with 11 bases between them. The CDR3 extends over 15 amino acids. The CDR3 region has the DNA TGTGCCAGCAGCGTACGCGGGGTTGAGAACACTGAAGCTTTCTTT. This encodes CASSVRGVENTEAFF.

The chain recombines TRBV19 with TRBJ2-3, with D unclear. V gave up 4 bases and J gave up 6 bases, with 8 bases separating them. The CDR3 totals 12 residues. Germline assignment: CDR1 LNHDA and CDR2 SQIVND (reference sequence). CDR3 sequence: CASSTSSDTQYF. For the CDR3, the DNA is TGTGCCAGTAGTACCTCCTCCGATACGCAGTATTTT.

This clone has a single count. This chain connects TRBV7-9 to TRBJ2-7; D ambiguous. Trimming removed 1 base from V and 4 bases from J, with 8 bases in between. CDR3 length equals 13 residues. Germline assignment: CDR1 SEHNR and CDR2 FQNEAQ (reference sequence). The DNA for the CDR3 is TGTGCCAGCAGCTTAGGTAATCGGTACGAGCAGTACTTC. Amino acid sequence: CASSLGNRYEQYF.

The V gene is TRBV4-1, the J gene TRBJ2-2; 9 positions match TRBD1. The CDR3 loop spans 15 amino acids. V lost 4 bases to trimming and J lost 7 bases; unmatched junction nucleotides: 7. Germline-derived CDR1 and CDR2 are MGHRA and YSYEKL. The CDR3 DNA reads TGCGCCAGCAGCCGGGGACAGGGTGGAAACGGGGAGCTGTTTTTT. Translating it yields CASSRGQGGNGELFF.

The CDR3 DNA is TGCGCCAGCAGCCAAGGACTAGCGGCTTACCTCTCCTACGAGCAGTACTTC. Translating gives CASSQGLAAYLSYEQYF. This chain links TRBV4-1 with TRBJ2-7; TRBD2 aligns across 9 bases. The CDR3 consists of 17 residues. The V gene's germline CDR1 is MGHRA and CDR2 YSYEKL. J lost 0 bases, V lost 1 base, and 7 bases had no gene match.

This clone has a handful of counts. The chain links TRBV5-6 to TRBJ2-7; 10 bases agree with TRBD1. CDR1 is SGHDT and CDR2 is YYEEEE in the germline V gene. V gave up 9 bases and J gave up 1 base; unmatched junction bases: 13. The CDR3 has 16 amino acids. CDR3 residues: CATTKSPDRGSYEQYF. The CDR3 DNA reads TGTGCCACCACAAAGTCCCCGGACAGGGGGTCCTACGAGCAGTACTTC.

The rearrangement links TRBV11-2 to TRBJ2-7; unclear D gene. V gave up 0 bases and J gave up 5 bases, with 5 bases separating them. Germline V CDR1 and CDR2: SGHAT, FQNNGV. The CDR3 extends over 12 amino acids. The DNA for the CDR3 is TGTGCCAGCAGCTTAGATAGAAACGAGCAGTACTTC. Translated, it gives CASSLDRNEQYF.

The chain carries TRBV30 and TRBJ2-1, with D possibly TRBD2 on 6 matching bases. The CDR3 runs to 15 residues. The V and J ends lost 2 bases and 4 bases respectively, with 15 bases between them. Per germline, CDR1 GTSNPN and CDR2 SVGIG (reference sequence). CDR3 region: CAWSFGGKLYNEQFF. The CDR3 DNA follows: TGTGCCTGGAGTTTTGGCGGGAAGCTGTACAATGAGCAGTTCTTC.

The count of this clone is one. This chain connects TRBV28 to TRBJ2-7, with 7 bases identical to TRBD1. There are 17 residues in the CDR3. Trimming cost V 3 bases and J 0 bases; bases outside gene matches: 11. Germline CDR1 is MDHEN and CDR2 is SYDVKM. The CDR3 reads CASSLAAYRGHSYEQYF. The CDR3 nucleotides read TGTGCCAGCAGTTTGGCCGCTTACAGGGGCCACTCCTACGAGCAGTACTTC.

CDR3 in amino acids: CASSYWDRGNEKLFF. The CDR3 DNA sequence: TGTGCCAGCAGTTACTGGGACAGGGGGAATGAAAAACTGTTTTTT. The chain carries TRBV2 and TRBJ1-4; the match to TRBD1 covers 11 bases. The V gene end was trimmed by 5 bases and the J gene end by 5 bases; junction bases not matched to a gene: 4. From germline, CDR1 is SNHLY and CDR2 FYNNEI. The CDR3 has 15 residues.

The CDR3: CASGLLTGADTGELFF. Here the CDR3 DNA reads TGTGCTAGTGGTTTGTTGACAGGGGCCGACACCGGGGAGCTGTTTTTT. The chain recombines TRBV12-5 with TRBJ2-2; 8 positions match TRBD1. Germline V gives CDR1 LGHNT, CDR2 FRNRAP. This CDR3 contains 16 residues. The trim removed 2 bases at V and 3 bases at J, leaving 5 bases unmatched.

The rearrangement joins TRBV27 to TRBJ2-7; D is undetermined. Germline V CDR1 and CDR2: MNHEY, SMNVEV (reference sequence). The CDR3 contains 15 residues. Trimming cost V 5 bases and J 5 bases, with 19 bases left between them. CDR3: CASSPTYTPLNEQYF. The CDR3 DNA reads TGTGCCAGCAGTCCTACCTATACCCCTCTCAACGAGCAGTACTTC.

The chain has TRBV6-1 and TRBJ2-7, with a possible D match to TRBD1 (6 bases). This CDR3 is built from 14 residues. Trimming stripped 6 bases from V and 5 bases from J, with 17 bases between. Germline V gene sequence: CDR1 MNHNS, CDR2 SASEGT. The CDR3 nucleotides are TGTGCCAGCAGGCTGATCACAGGGATCCACGAGCAGTACTTC. It translates to CASRLITGIHEQYF.

The CDR3 DNA is TGTGCCAGCAGTGTCGAGCGGGGGGGCCACGTTAGCACAGATACGCAGTATTTT. Amino acid sequence: CASSVERGGHVSTDTQYF. The chain recombines TRBV6-1 with TRBJ2-3, with 10 bases fitting TRBD2. V was pared by 4 bases and J by 0 bases, with 10 bases of the junction left unmatched. Looked up from germline, CDR1 is MNHNS and CDR2 is SASEGT. The CDR3 extends over 18 amino acids.

The chain is built from TRBV7-9 and TRBJ2-7, with 10 positions matching TRBD2. V shed 5 bases and J 4 bases; nucleotides not matched to a gene: 11. CDR1 and CDR2 (germline): SEHNR, FQNEAQ (reference sequence). CDR3 length: 16 residues. As DNA, the CDR3 is TGTGCCAGCAGCGCCCGAGGAAGACTAGCGGGTTACGAGCAGTACTTC. It translates to CASSARGRLAGYEQYF.

The chain couples TRBV11-2 to TRBJ2-7; 10 bases line up with TRBD1. CDR1 and CDR2 (germline): SGHAT, FQNNGV. V lost 2 bases, J lost 3 bases, and 10 bases stayed unmatched. The CDR3 loop spans 17 amino acids. CDR3 sequence reads: CASSLYGWRDRGYEQYF. The CDR3, as DNA: TGTGCCAGCAGCTTATATGGCTGGAGGGACAGGGGCTACGAGCAGTACTTC.

This rearrangement joins TRBV4-2 to TRBJ2-2; tentatively, D is TRBD2 (7 bases). CDR1 is LGHNA and CDR2 is YNFKEQ in the germline V gene. The CDR3 totals 17 residues. V was cut by 4 bases and J by 2 bases, with 17 bases left in between. The CDR3 DNA sequence: TGTGCCAGCAGCCTCGGGGGGCCAACCTCTAACACCGGGGAGCTGTTTTTT. Translated, it gives CASSLGGPTSNTGELFF.